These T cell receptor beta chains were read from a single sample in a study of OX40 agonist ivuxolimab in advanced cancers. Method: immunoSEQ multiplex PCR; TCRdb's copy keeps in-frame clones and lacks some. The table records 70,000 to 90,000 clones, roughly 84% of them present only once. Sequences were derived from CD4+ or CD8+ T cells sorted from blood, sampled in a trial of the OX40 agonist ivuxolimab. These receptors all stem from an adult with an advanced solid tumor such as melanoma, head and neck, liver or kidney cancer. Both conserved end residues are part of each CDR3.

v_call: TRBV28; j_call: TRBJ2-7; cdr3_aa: CASSLGMEYEQYF
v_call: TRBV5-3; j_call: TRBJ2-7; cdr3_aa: CARSLFLAGSDEQYF
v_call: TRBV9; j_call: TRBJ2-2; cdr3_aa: CASSARGGGWESYTGELFF
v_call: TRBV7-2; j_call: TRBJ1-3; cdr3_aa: CASSRAAGNTIYF
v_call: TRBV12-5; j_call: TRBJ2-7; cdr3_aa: CASGFRGAYEQYF
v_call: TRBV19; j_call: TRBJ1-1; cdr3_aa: CASRQWSTEAFF
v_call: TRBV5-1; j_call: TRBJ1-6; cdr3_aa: CASSPGQGRGNSPLHF
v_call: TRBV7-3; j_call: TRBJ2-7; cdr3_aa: CASSLGAREGEQYF
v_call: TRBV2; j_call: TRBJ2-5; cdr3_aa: CARTGGSRETQYF
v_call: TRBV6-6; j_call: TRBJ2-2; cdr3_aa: CASSPQGTNTGELFF
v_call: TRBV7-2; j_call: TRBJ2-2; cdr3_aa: CASSPRNTATGELFF
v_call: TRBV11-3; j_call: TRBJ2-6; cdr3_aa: CAASSSGANVLTF
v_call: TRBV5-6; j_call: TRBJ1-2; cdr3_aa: CASSSPQGTRDYGYTF
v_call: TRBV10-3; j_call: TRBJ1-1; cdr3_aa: CAISETGLGVSEAFF
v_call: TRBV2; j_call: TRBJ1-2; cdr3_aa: CASSLVMNYGYTF
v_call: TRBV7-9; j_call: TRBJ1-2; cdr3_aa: CASSLAGDRGNYGYTF
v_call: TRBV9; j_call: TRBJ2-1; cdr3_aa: CASSAQAASSYNEQFF
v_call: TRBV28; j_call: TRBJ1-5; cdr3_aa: CASSRGDRGDNQPQHF
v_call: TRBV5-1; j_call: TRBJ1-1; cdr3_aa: CASSLRQSRGNTEAFF
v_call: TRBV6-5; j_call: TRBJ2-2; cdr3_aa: CASREAGNTGELFF
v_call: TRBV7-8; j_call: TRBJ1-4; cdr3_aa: CASSLAFGYGNEKLFF
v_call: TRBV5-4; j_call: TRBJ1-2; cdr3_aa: CASSLGQGAGLNYGYTF
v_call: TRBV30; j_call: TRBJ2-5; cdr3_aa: CAWTRVGAGTQYF
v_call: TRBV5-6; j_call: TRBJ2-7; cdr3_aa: CASSGRTSQFAKQYF
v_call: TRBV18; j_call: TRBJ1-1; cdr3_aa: CASSPLGLSTEAFF